Included here is one T cell receptor beta chain sequence, with context. Its antigen remains unknown. The germline CDR1 and CDR2 sequences are LGHNT and FRNRAP. Trimming left V 4 bases short and J 4 bases short, with 5 bases between. This CDR3 is 12 amino acids long. This entry is derived from a study of OX40 agonist ivuxolimab in advanced cancers. For the study at large: Partial responses occurred in three patients (one hepatocellular carcinoma, two cutaneous melanoma). Study outcomes and limitations: Clonal expansion was seen in CD4+ and CD8+ blood T cells by week 6 at 0.1 to 3.0 mg/kg. Researchers report that CD8+ T cells had, on average, more expanded clones than CD4+.

Repertoires were generated with immunoSEQ multiplex PCR, while TCRdb's copy carries only in-frame clones and drops some. This table holds roughly 36,000 clones, approximately 89% found once. This TCR was sampled from an adult with an advanced solid tumor such as melanoma, head and neck, liver or kidney cancer. V and J are TRBV12-5 and TRBJ2-1; D call uncertain. The source material was CD4+ or CD8+ T cells sorted from blood, sampled in a trial of the OX40 agonist ivuxolimab. The CDR3 protein is CASGSLYNEQFF. Written as DNA, the CDR3 is TGTGCTAGTGGTTCACTGTACAATGAGCAGTTCTTC.